This T cell receptor (beta chain) was retrieved from a study of blood T cells in healthy people across ages. Overall study findings and caveats: Estimated diversity that came from one million T cells was considered an underestimate.

Looked up from germline, CDR1 is MNHNS and CDR2 is SASEGT. V lost 4 bases and J lost 9; bases outside the gene matches: 2. This CDR3 region has 13 residues. For the second PCR, which ran for about 6 to 12 cycles, a sample-barcoded 5' primer and a J-beta primer mix were used. TCRdb re-called the 5' RACE reads with MiXCR, one entry per CDR3 protein. The sample contains about 1.6 million distinct CDR3 sequences, roughly a third of which appear only once. Healthy Russian Caucasian donors spanned ages about 6 to 100 years. This clonotype was counted only a few times. Its antigen is not known. The clonotype comes from a woman aged 25 to 39 in good health. Material for sequencing was blood. The chain is built from TRBV6-1 and TRBJ2-1; 11 nucleotides line up with TRBD2. The DNA of the CDR3 is TGTGCCAGCAGTGGGGGACTAGCGGTTGAGCAGTTCTTC. The encoded protein is CASSGGLAVEQFF.